This T cell receptor (beta chain) originates from a study of T cell clones after liver transplantation. Study details: TCRbeta sequencing after a pre-transplant mixed lymphocyte reaction identified graft-donor-reactive clones, later tracked in post-transplant blood. Subjects received no induction therapy and standard immunosuppression until randomization at 12-24 months post-transplant.

Germline V gives CDR1 MDHEN, CDR2 SYDVKM. J lost 5 bases, V lost 6 bases, and 4 bases had no gene match. This CDR3 is built from 14 residues. This clone was seen a few times. TCRdb's table, derived via immunoSEQ multiplex PCR, lists solely in-frame clones and lacks some. The sample holds over 15,000 clones, about 87% seen once. The V and J genes are TRBV28 and TRBJ2-1; TRBD2 aligns across 10 bases. The source of this sequence is a human donor who received a liver transplant. Source: CD8+ T cells from blood, taken before liver transplant. The CDR3 is CASRLAGAHNEQFF. CDR3 DNA: TGTGCCAGCAGGCTAGCGGGGGCACACAATGAGCAGTTCTTC.